This TCR beta chain was recorded in a study of vaccination effects on CD4 cells after COVID-19. This table comes from immunoSEQ multiplex PCR, and its TCRdb copy is limited to in-frame clones, with some not included. The sample has approximately 46,000 clones; approximately 81% are singletons. Between days 9 and 11 of culture, CD4+ T cells were separated out. The V gene end was trimmed by 3 bases and the J gene end by 2 bases; junction bases not matched to a gene: 7. The CDR3 runs 15 residues. The V gene's germline CDR1 is SGHAT and CDR2 FQNNGV. A remark on this clone: What it recognizes is unknown.

This sample comprised CD4+ T cells from PBMCs cultured without peptide, obtained before COVID-19 vaccination. The TCR was taken from a human donor who had a prior SARS-CoV-2 infection. This chain joins TRBV11-2 and TRBJ2-7; TRBD2 agrees at 7 bases. CDR3 bases: TGTGCCAGCAGCTTGACACGTGGGGGGGCCTACGAGCAGTACTTC. It codes for CASSLTRGGAYEQYF.